These 11 T cell receptor beta chains were all obtained from the same sample, sequenced in a study of T cells in Graves' hyperthyroidism and ophthalmopathy. Amplified TCR beta CDR3 regions derived from RNA transcripts. The HTBI primer set was used in a first-round RT-PCR of the TCR CDR3. Each CDR3 protein is one row after TCRdb ran MiXCR on the multiplex PCR reads. The sample yields 250,000 or so distinct CDR3 sequences, approximately 16% seen once. Input material: blood. The origin of the receptors is a woman aged 45-60 years with Graves' hyperthyroidism that later progressed to Graves' ophthalmopathy.

The sample holds many counts of this clonotype. The chain recombines TRBV6-1 with TRBJ1-6, with TRBD1 as a possible D gene (6 bases). Germline loops: CDR1 MNHNS, CDR2 SASEGT. This CDR3 is built from 15 residues. The V and J ends lost 6 bases and 5 bases respectively, with 14 bases between them. The CDR3 sequence is CASSLGTYDNSPLHF. CDR3 DNA: TGTGCCAGCAGCCTCGGGACATACGATAATTCACCCCTCCACTTT.

This clonotype was seen repeatedly, ten times or more. This rearrangement joins TRBV12-3 or TRBV12-4 to TRBJ2-5; 8 nucleotides line up with TRBD1. Losses at the gene ends were 4 bases for V and 6 bases for J; bases not matched to a gene: 10. The CDR3 is made up of 15 amino acids. The CDR3 DNA reads TGTGCCAGCAGTTCGGGGACAGGCCTGGTAAAGACCCAGTACTTC. It is translated as CASSSGTGLVKTQYF.

This clonotype was counted at least ten times. The V gene is TRBV11-2, the J gene TRBJ1-2; D is ambiguous. Trimming cost V 5 bases and J 7 bases, with 17 bases left between them. The CDR3 length is 14 residues. Germline-derived CDR1 and CDR2 are SGHAT and FQNNGV. In nucleotides, the CDR3 is TGTGCCAGCAGCATCCTGATTCCCGGAAGTGGCTACACCTTC. Translation: CASSILIPGSGYTF.

This clonotype occurred many times. The rearrangement joins TRBV7-9 to TRBJ2-3, with 8 bases lining up with TRBD1. J was trimmed by 2 bases and V by 4 bases; bases with no gene match: 5. Per the germline V gene, CDR1 is SEHNR and CDR2 is FQNEAQ (reference sequence). CDR3 size: 15 residues. The CDR3: CASSWPGQVTDTQYF. CDR3 DNA: TGTGCCAGCAGCTGGCCGGGACAGGTCACAGATACGCAGTATTTT.

This clonotype was found many times. This chain joins TRBV20-1 and TRBJ1-5, with D possibly being TRBD1 (5 bases). Germline assignment: CDR1 DFQATT and CDR2 SNEGSKA (reference sequence). Trimming removed 1 base from V and 6 bases from J, with 13 bases in between. The CDR3 is made up of 14 amino acids. CDR3 protein: CSARVPGEIQPQHF. In nucleotides, the CDR3 is TGCAGTGCTAGAGTCCCGGGGGAGATTCAGCCCCAGCATTTT.

V usage is TRBV20-1 and J usage is TRBJ1-6; D perhaps matches TRBD1 (6 bases). The CDR3 is 15 residues long. Per the germline V gene, CDR1 is DFQATT and CDR2 is SNEGSKA (reference sequence). The ends were cut back, 3 bases at V and 4 bases at J, with 13 bases in the middle. CDR3 DNA sequence: TGCAGTGCTAGCCTACAGGGATATTATAATTCACCCCTCCACTTT. Its translation is CSASLQGYYNSPLHF.

The chain combines TRBV7-9 with TRBJ2-5; 7 positions agree with TRBD1. J gave up 0 bases and V 1 base, and 8 bases lay outside the gene matches. CDR3 size: 17 residues. The V gene's germline CDR1 is SEHNR and CDR2 FQNEAQ (reference sequence). CDR3 bases: TGTGCCAGCAGCTTAGTCTCCGGGACAGCTAACCAAGAGACCCAGTACTTC. This translates into CASSLVSGTANQETQYF.

The chain couples TRBV5-1 to TRBJ1-6; D unresolved. The CDR3 extends over 14 amino acids. CDR1 is SGHRS and CDR2 is YFSETQ in the germline V gene. V gave up 2 bases and J gave up 8 bases, with 11 bases separating them. In DNA form, the CDR3 reads TGCGCCAGCAGCTTAGGAGGGATGTATTCACCCCTCCACTTT. Its protein product is CASSLGGMYSPLHF.

There are many counts of this clonotype. The chain recombines TRBV2 with TRBJ2-5; a weak D match, TRBD1 (6 bases). This CDR3 is built from 14 residues. Trimming pared 6 bases from V and 1 base from J, leaving 12 bases between. Germline V gives CDR1 SNHLY, CDR2 FYNNEI. This CDR3 is CASSADRFQETQYF. In DNA, the CDR3 is TGTGCCAGCAGCGCCGACAGGTTCCAAGAGACCCAGTACTTC.

At least ten counts were recorded for this clonotype. V usage is TRBV3-1 and J usage is TRBJ1-2; D remains unclear. The CDR3 covers 14 residues. In germline, CDR1 is LGHDT, CDR2 YNNKEL (reference sequence). Trimming cost V 3 bases and J 8 bases, with 16 bases left between them. CDR3 sequence reads: CASSQVGETNGYTF. Here the CDR3 DNA reads TGTGCCAGCAGCCAGGTCGGAGAAACCAACGGCTACACCTTC.

This clonotype was counted many times. This sequence joins TRBV29-1 and TRBJ2-4, with D perhaps being TRBD1 or TRBD2 (5 bases each). Germline V CDR1 and CDR2: SQVTM, ANQGSEA. This CDR3 has 14 amino acids. The ends were cut back, 5 bases at V and 1 base at J, with 12 bases in the middle. CDR3: CSVMEWGAKNIQYF. The CDR3 DNA follows: TGCAGCGTTATGGAGTGGGGGGCCAAAAACATTCAGTACTTC.